Following are 18 T cell receptor beta chains from one sample sequenced in a study of identifying expanded T cells in peripheral blood. Libraries were prepared by immunoSEQ multiplex PCR; TCRdb keeps only in-frame clonotypes and omits some of them. The sample has around 63,000 clones, about 90% seen once. The sequenced sample consisted of blood. The source is a person aged 18-70 years in good health.

V usage is TRBV28 and J usage is TRBJ2-7; 9 bases match TRBD1. This CDR3 has 15 amino acids. Germline assignment: CDR1 MDHEN and CDR2 SYDVKM. V was pared by 5 bases and J by 3 bases, with 8 bases of the junction left unmatched. The CDR3 protein is CASSRQGVRLYEQYF. The CDR3 bases are TGTGCCAGCAGTCGACAGGGGGTACGCCTCTACGAGCAGTACTTC.

This clone has a single count. The rearrangement joins TRBV2 to TRBJ2-2; D gene ambiguous. V lost 10 bases and J lost 6, with 15 bases in between. From germline, CDR1 is SNHLY and CDR2 FYNNEI. The CDR3 is made up of 13 amino acids. The CDR3 sequence is CATRPGVAGELFF. For the CDR3, the DNA is TGTGCCACCAGGCCTGGGGTGGCCGGGGAGCTGTTTTTT.

The chain recombines TRBV15 with TRBJ2-2; 10 positions match TRBD2. The germline V gene encodes CDR1 LNHNV and CDR2 YYDKDF (reference sequence). The V gene end was trimmed by 3 bases and the J gene end by 6 bases; junction bases not matched to a gene: 10. The CDR3 totals 17 residues. The DNA of the CDR3 is TGTGCCACCAGCAGGCAACTAGCGGGGCACGTCTCCGGGGAGCTGTTTTTT. The encoded protein is CATSRQLAGHVSGELFF.

This chain uses TRBV21-1 with TRBJ2-2; the listed D gene, TRBD1, was not tested against the DNA. TRBV21-1 is classified as a pseudogene. The CDR3 is made up of 14 amino acids. The CDR3 DNA reads as TGTGCCAGCAGCAAGACAGGGGTGTCCGGGGAGCTGTTTTTT. Its protein is CASSKTGVSGELFF.

The chain joins TRBV15 to TRBJ2-5; 9 bases agree with TRBD1. After removal of 5 bases from V and 5 bases from J, the junction contained 9 bases not matched to a gene. CDR1 is LNHNV, CDR2 YYDKDF, per germline (reference sequence). CDR3 length equals 15 residues. CDR3: CATSGRTGVGETQYF. CDR3 in DNA: TGTGCCACCAGCGGTAGGACAGGGGTAGGGGAGACCCAGTACTTC.

This chain links TRBV27 with TRBJ2-2; D is unresolved. This CDR3 is 12 amino acids long. The V end lost 5 bases, the J end lost 6 bases, and 7 bases lay between the germline ends. Germline V gene lookup returns CDR1 MNHEY and CDR2 SMNVEV (reference sequence). This CDR3 is CASSITPGELFF. The CDR3 DNA follows: TGTGCCAGCAGTATAACCCCCGGGGAGCTGTTTTTT.

The chain employs TRBV7-6 and TRBJ2-1; perhaps TRBD2 as D (6 bases). V was shortened by 4 bases and J by 3 bases, with 16 bases between the two germline ends. This CDR3 contains 16 residues. Germline CDR1 reads SGHVS; CDR2 reads FNYEAQ. The DNA for the CDR3 is TGTGCCAGCAGCTCCACGCTCCGGGACTTCTACAATGAGCAGTTCTTC. It translates to CASSSTLRDFYNEQFF.

The chain is built from TRBV28 and TRBJ1-5, with D perhaps TRBD1 (6 bases). The V and J ends lost 9 bases and 4 bases respectively, with 16 bases between them. The CDR3 loop spans 14 amino acids. The germline V gene encodes CDR1 MDHEN and CDR2 SYDVKM. The CDR3 coding sequence is TGTGCCAGGGTACTGGGGGCCACGAATCAGCCCCAGCATTTT. This encodes CARVLGATNQPQHF.

V is TRBV27 and J is TRBJ1-3; TRBD1 might be the D (5 bases). The CDR3 totals 16 residues. The germline V gene has CDR1 MNHEY and CDR2 SMNVEV (reference sequence). V shed 5 bases and J shed 4 bases, with 18 bases lying between them. The CDR3 protein is CASSTSGTQLGNTIYF. In nucleotides, the CDR3 is TGTGCCAGCAGTACGTCCGGGACCCAGCTCGGAAACACCATATATTTT.

The chain has TRBV6-1 and TRBJ2-7; TRBD1 matches 8 bases. The CDR3 consists of 14 residues. Germline V gene lookup returns CDR1 MNHNS and CDR2 SASEGT. V was clipped by 4 bases and J by 3 bases; unmatched bases: 5. In DNA form, the CDR3 reads TGTGCCAGCAGTGCAGGGGGCGCAGGCTACGAGCAGTACTTC. Translation gives CASSAGGAGYEQYF.

The genes are TRBV9 and TRBJ2-3, with 10 bases lining up with TRBD1. With V trimmed by 3 bases and J by 4 bases, 17 bases remained unmatched. The CDR3 has 19 amino acids. Germline CDR1 and CDR2: SGDLS and YYNGEE. This CDR3 is CASSGNILTGGVTPDTQYF. CDR3 coding DNA: TGTGCCAGCAGCGGAAACATATTGACAGGGGGCGTTACTCCAGATACGCAGTATTTT.

The CDR3 DNA follows: TGTGCCAGCAGCGTAGATGGGGCGAGGCAGCCCCAGCATTTT. Its translation is CASSVDGARQPQHF. The chain combines TRBV9 with TRBJ1-5; weak D call: TRBD1 (5 bases). The CDR3 covers 14 residues. CDR1 SGDLS and CDR2 YYNGEE come from the germline V gene. Trimming stripped 0 bases from V and 7 bases from J, with 11 bases between.

The rearrangement joins TRBV7-9 to TRBJ2-2; D is perhaps TRBD1 (6 bases). The V gene's germline CDR1 is SEHNR and CDR2 FQNEAQ (reference sequence). V lost 5 bases and J lost 5, with 12 bases in between. The CDR3 is made up of 14 amino acids. CDR3 loop: CASSPGEQTGELFF. The CDR3 DNA reads as TGTGCCAGCAGCCCAGGGGAGCAGACCGGGGAGCTGTTTTTT.

The chain recombines TRBV2 with TRBJ1-1; D is uncertain. From germline, CDR1 is SNHLY and CDR2 FYNNEI. V dropped 2 bases and J dropped 6 bases, with 7 bases sitting between them. This CDR3 is 12 amino acids long. The CDR3, as DNA: TGTGCCAGCAGTGAACCCAGGCCTGAAGCTTTCTTT. Translating gives CASSEPRPEAFF.

The chain carries TRBV27 and TRBJ2-7, with a possible D match to TRBD2 (5 bases). Trimming removed 7 bases from V and 3 bases from J, with 16 bases in between. CDR1 MNHEY and CDR2 SMNVEV come from the germline V gene (reference sequence). This CDR3 is built from 14 residues. CDR3 sequence (DNA): TGTGCCAGCAAATTGAGGGAAGGATACTACGAGCAGTACTTC. Protein product: CASKLREGYYEQYF.

The genes are TRBV19 and TRBJ2-6; D is unresolved. The germline V and J ends were trimmed by 7 bases and 0 bases, with 10 bases remaining between them. This CDR3 contains 15 residues. Germline CDR1 is LNHDA and CDR2 is SQIVND (reference sequence). The DNA for the CDR3 is TGTGCCAGTACCCCTGGGATCTCTGGGGCCAACGTCCTGACTTTC. Translated: CASTPGISGANVLTF.

The chain carries TRBV4-3 and TRBJ2-5; D possibly corresponds to TRBD1 (6 bases). There are 16 residues in the CDR3. CDR1 is LGHNA and CDR2 is YSLEER in the germline V gene. The germline V and J ends were trimmed by 0 bases and 5 bases, with 16 bases remaining between them. CDR3 residues: CASSQELDRLSETQYF. In DNA form, the CDR3 reads TGCGCCAGCAGCCAAGAGCTAGACAGGCTGAGTGAGACCCAGTACTTC.

This chain joins TRBV7-8 and TRBJ1-3, with unresolved D. Trimming took 5 bases from V and 0 from J, leaving 11 bases between them. This CDR3 spans 15 amino acids. Germline loops: CDR1 SGHVS, CDR2 FQNEAQ. This CDR3 reads CASSGTVNSGNTIYF. The CDR3 DNA is TGTGCCAGCAGCGGTACAGTAAACTCTGGAAACACCATATATTTT.